These T cell receptor beta chains were read from a single sample in a study of beta chain features in type 1 diabetes. Using immunoSEQ multiplex PCR, the repertoire was profiled, and TCRdb retains in-frame clones only, with some absent. Of roughly 50,000 clones detected, approximately 52% appear once; the ten largest clones hold roughly 2.6%. Sequencing was carried out using Tregs from blood. These receptors all stem from a middle-aged woman with type 1 diabetes. CDR3s include the opening cysteine and the closing phenylalanine or tryptophan. The D gene is left open where the match is weak. Clone size appears in some rows only: once, few, many, or a class for an expanded clone.

abundance: few; v_gene: TRBV14; d_gene: TRBD1; j_gene: TRBJ1-4; CDR3aa: CASSQEDDRGEKLFF; CDR3nt: TGTGCCAGCAGCCAAGAAGACGACAGGGGGGAAAAACTGTTTTTT
abundance: -; v_gene: TRBV6-5; d_gene: -; j_gene: TRBJ2-7; CDR3aa: CASSQDSYEQYF; CDR3nt: TGTGCCAGCAGCCAGGACTCCTACGAGCAGTACTTC
abundance: few; v_gene: TRBV7-8; d_gene: -; j_gene: TRBJ2-3; CDR3aa: CASSLEGLRDTQYF; CDR3nt: TGTGCCAGCAGCTTAGAGGGGTTGAGAGATACGCAGTATTTT
abundance: -; v_gene: TRBV28; d_gene: -; j_gene: TRBJ1-2; CDR3aa: CASTPGQRGGYTF; CDR3nt: TGTGCCAGCACTCCCGGACAGAGAGGTGGCTACACCTTC
abundance: -; v_gene: TRBV6-1; d_gene: TRBD1; j_gene: TRBJ1-2; CDR3aa: CASSNTGTGDGYTF; CDR3nt: TGTGCCAGCAGTAACACCGGGACAGGCGATGGCTACACCTTC
abundance: -; v_gene: TRBV19; d_gene: -; j_gene: TRBJ2-5; CDR3aa: CASNGGALREETQYF; CDR3nt: TGTGCCAGTAATGGCGGGGCACTTAGAGAGGAGACCCAGTACTTC
abundance: -; v_gene: TRBV29-1; d_gene: TRBD1; j_gene: TRBJ1-2; CDR3aa: CSVEDLLREGAWNYGYTF; CDR3nt: TGCAGCGTTGAAGATCTTCTTCGGGAGGGGGCATGGAACTATGGCTACACCTTC
abundance: once; v_gene: TRBV4-1; d_gene: TRBD2; j_gene: TRBJ2-1; CDR3aa: CASSQTSGRSNEQFF; CDR3nt: TGCGCCAGCAGCCAGACTAGCGGGAGGTCGAATGAGCAGTTCTTC
abundance: -; v_gene: TRBV7-3; d_gene: -; j_gene: TRBJ2-7; CDR3aa: CASSTNRESYEQYF; CDR3nt: TGTGCCAGCAGCACAAACAGGGAATCCTACGAGCAGTACTTC
abundance: few; v_gene: TRBV25-1; d_gene: -; j_gene: TRBJ2-7; CDR3aa: CASGGTVRYEQYF; CDR3nt: TGTGCCAGCGGGGGGACAGTACGCTACGAGCAGTACTTC
abundance: few; v_gene: TRBV27; d_gene: TRBD1; j_gene: TRBJ2-3; CDR3aa: CASSKGQGIDTQYF; CDR3nt: TGTGCCAGCAGTAAAGGACAGGGAATAGATACGCAGTATTTT
abundance: few; v_gene: TRBV7-3; d_gene: -; j_gene: TRBJ2-1; CDR3aa: CASSLSGGLAIDEQFF; CDR3nt: TGTGCCAGCAGCTTATCGGGTGGGCTAGCGATTGATGAGCAGTTCTTC
abundance: -; v_gene: TRBV28; d_gene: -; j_gene: TRBJ2-1; CDR3aa: CASSSPSRQSNEQFF; CDR3nt: TGTGCCAGCAGCTCTCCCTCTCGACAGAGCAATGAGCAGTTCTTC
abundance: -; v_gene: TRBV5-1; d_gene: TRBD1; j_gene: TRBJ2-5; CDR3aa: CASSSPGQGLQETQYF; CDR3nt: TGCGCCAGCAGCTCGCCGGGACAGGGGCTACAAGAGACCCAGTACTTC
abundance: -; v_gene: TRBV7-2; d_gene: TRBD2; j_gene: TRBJ2-5; CDR3aa: CASSLVGLAGGGQETQYF; CDR3nt: TGTGCCAGCAGCTTAGTAGGGCTAGCGGGTGGGGGTCAAGAGACCCAGTACTTC
abundance: -; v_gene: TRBV7-3; d_gene: -; j_gene: TRBJ1-1; CDR3aa: CASSLQGMNTEAFF; CDR3nt: TGTGCCAGCAGCTTACAGGGGATGAACACTGAAGCTTTCTTT
abundance: few; v_gene: TRBV5-4; d_gene: TRBD1; j_gene: TRBJ2-7; CDR3aa: CASSEGTGGRNYEQYF; CDR3nt: TGTGCCAGCAGCGAAGGGACAGGGGGGAGAAATTACGAGCAGTACTTC
abundance: -; v_gene: TRBV5-6; d_gene: -; j_gene: TRBJ2-5; CDR3aa: CASSFSGYQETQYF; CDR3nt: TGTGCCAGCAGCTTTTCGGGATATCAAGAGACCCAGTACTTC
abundance: once; v_gene: TRBV9; d_gene: TRBD2; j_gene: TRBJ2-1; CDR3aa: CASSRGGSSYNEQFF; CDR3nt: TGTGCCAGCAGTCGCGGGGGGAGCTCCTACAATGAGCAGTTCTTC
abundance: -; v_gene: TRBV5-1; d_gene: TRBD2; j_gene: TRBJ2-1; CDR3aa: CASSSSSLLAGGWNEQFF; CDR3nt: TGCGCCAGCAGCTCCTCCTCCCTACTAGCGGGAGGCTGGAATGAGCAGTTCTTC
abundance: few; v_gene: TRBV7-3; d_gene: TRBD1; j_gene: TRBJ2-3; CDR3aa: CASSRGDREGSTDTQYF; CDR3nt: TGTGCCAGCAGCCGAGGGGACAGGGAAGGGTCCACAGATACGCAGTATTTT
abundance: few; v_gene: TRBV7-9; d_gene: TRBD2; j_gene: TRBJ2-3; CDR3aa: CASSHGYSGTADTQYF; CDR3nt: TGTGCCAGCAGCCACGGTTATAGCGGGACTGCAGATACGCAGTATTTT
abundance: few; v_gene: TRBV13; d_gene: TRBD2; j_gene: TRBJ2-2; CDR3aa: CASSPSGRSTGELFF; CDR3nt: TGTGCCAGCAGCCCTAGCGGGAGGAGCACCGGGGAGCTGTTTTTT
abundance: -; v_gene: TRBV9; d_gene: TRBD2; j_gene: TRBJ2-3; CDR3aa: CASSGLAGGADTQYF; CDR3nt: TGTGCCAGCAGCGGACTAGCGGGGGGAGCAGATACGCAGTATTTT
abundance: -; v_gene: TRBV6-5; d_gene: TRBD1; j_gene: TRBJ1-1; CDR3aa: CASSYGQGVLRTEAFF; CDR3nt: TGTGCCAGCAGTTACGGACAGGGGGTATTACGGACTGAAGCTTTCTTT
abundance: few; v_gene: TRBV5-6; d_gene: TRBD1; j_gene: TRBJ2-2; CDR3aa: CASSAGTGATGELFF; CDR3nt: TGTGCCAGCAGCGCCGGGACAGGGGCGACCGGGGAGCTGTTTTTT
abundance: few; v_gene: TRBV2; d_gene: -; j_gene: TRBJ2-1; CDR3aa: CASTADSYNEQFF; CDR3nt: TGTGCCAGCACAGCGGACTCCTACAATGAGCAGTTCTTC
abundance: -; v_gene: TRBV4-2; d_gene: -; j_gene: TRBJ1-1; CDR3aa: CASSQDWYRVEAFF; CDR3nt: TGTGCCAGCAGCCAAGATTGGTACAGGGTGGAAGCTTTCTTT
abundance: few; v_gene: TRBV5-5; d_gene: TRBD1; j_gene: TRBJ1-2; CDR3aa: CASSVSLTGVYGYTF; CDR3nt: TGTGCCAGCAGCGTATCCTTAACAGGGGTCTATGGCTACACCTTC